A selection of T cell receptor beta chains follows, all from one sample in a study of CD8 T cells in Susac syndrome. TCRdb fed the immunoSEQ multiplex PCR reads into MiXCR, producing one record per CDR3 protein. The sample holds 150,000 to 200,000 distinct CDR3 sequences, about 94% seen once. The sample was CD4+ T cells from PBMCs. The receptors were gathered from a human donor in good health. The CDR3 runs from the conserved cysteine through the conserved F or W. Fields, in order: clone size, V gene, J gene, CDR3 length, D gene, CDR3 protein, CDR3 DNA. The D gene is left open where the match is weak. Only some rows state a clone size, as once, few, many or a class for expanded clones.

size: -
V: TRBV29-1
J: TRBJ1-1
length: 11
D: -
CDR3: CSVQGGTEAFF
DNA: TGCAGCGTTCAGGGCGGCACTGAAGCTTTCTTT

size: once
V: TRBV4-3
J: TRBJ2-7
length: 13
D: -
CDR3: CASSQDKHYEQYF
DNA: TGCGCCAGCAGCCAAGATAAACACTACGAGCAGTACTTC

size: -
V: TRBV9
J: TRBJ2-1
length: 17
D: TRBD2
CDR3: CASSPRGGLSSYNEQFF
DNA: TGTGCCAGCAGCCCTCGGGGGGGACTTAGCTCCTACAATGAGCAGTTCTTC

size: -
V: TRBV29-1
J: TRBJ2-1
length: 13
D: -
CDR3: CSVEASTYNEQFF
DNA: TGCAGCGTTGAGGCCAGCACCTACAATGAGCAGTTCTTC

size: -
V: TRBV16
J: TRBJ1-1
length: 14
D: -
CDR3: CASSQLQGDTEAFF
DNA: TGTGCCAGCAGCCAGCTCCAGGGAGACACTGAAGCTTTCTTT

size: -
V: TRBV19
J: TRBJ2-2
length: 13
D: -
CDR3: CASSKEGTGELFF
DNA: TGTGCCAGTAGTAAGGAGGGCACCGGGGAGCTGTTTTTT

size: -
V: TRBV25-1
J: TRBJ2-5
length: 11
D: -
CDR3: CASSEWETQYF
DNA: TGTGCCAGCAGTGAATGGGAGACCCAGTACTTC

size: -
V: TRBV6-2/TRBV6-3
J: TRBJ2-1
length: 15
D: -
CDR3: CASSRSGTRGHEQFF
DNA: TGTGCCAGCAGTAGAAGTGGGACCCGTGGCCATGAGCAGTTCTTC

size: -
V: TRBV29-1
J: TRBJ2-7
length: 11
D: -
CDR3: CSERGPTEQYF
DNA: TGCAGCGAGCGAGGACCCACAGAGCAGTACTTC

size: -
V: TRBV6-2/TRBV6-3
J: TRBJ1-5
length: 16
D: TRBD1
CDR3: CASNRQGRGDNQPQHF
DNA: TGTGCCAGCAACAGACAGGGGAGGGGTGACAATCAGCCCCAGCATTTT

size: -
V: TRBV15
J: TRBJ2-1
length: 13
D: -
CDR3: CATSRLTGTEQFF
DNA: TGTGCCACCAGCAGACTTACAGGGACTGAGCAGTTCTTC

size: -
V: TRBV6-5
J: TRBJ1-2
length: 15
D: TRBD1
CDR3: CASSASGTGNYGYTF
DNA: TGTGCCAGCAGTGCCTCCGGGACAGGAAACTATGGCTACACCTTC

size: -
V: TRBV7-9
J: TRBJ1-1
length: 12
D: -
CDR3: CASSLQDTEAFF
DNA: TGTGCCAGCAGCTTGCAGGACACTGAAGCTTTCTTT

size: -
V: TRBV9
J: TRBJ2-3
length: 14
D: TRBD2
CDR3: CASTRAGSTDTQYF
DNA: TGTGCCAGCACCCGAGCGGGGAGCACAGATACGCAGTATTTT

size: -
V: TRBV4-3
J: TRBJ2-5
length: 13
D: -
CDR3: CASSQDTGKTQYF
DNA: TGCGCCAGCAGCCAAGATACCGGGAAGACCCAGTACTTC

size: -
V: TRBV20-1
J: TRBJ2-7
length: 12
D: -
CDR3: CSARRDGYEQYF
DNA: TGCAGTGCTAGAAGGGACGGCTACGAGCAGTACTTC

size: -
V: TRBV7-7
J: TRBJ2-5
length: 13
D: -
CDR3: CASSSLSQETQYF
DNA: TGTGCTAGCAGCTCGCTGTCTCAAGAGACCCAGTACTTC

size: -
V: TRBV29-1
J: TRBJ2-1
length: 14
D: TRBD2
CDR3: CSVARSGGYDEQFF
DNA: TGCAGCGTTGCCCGTAGCGGGGGGTACGATGAGCAGTTCTTC

size: -
V: TRBV6-2/TRBV6-3
J: TRBJ2-3
length: 15
D: TRBD2
CDR3: CASKRLAASTDTQYF
DNA: TGTGCCAGCAAGAGACTAGCGGCGAGCACAGATACGCAGTATTTT

size: once
V: TRBV24-1
J: TRBJ2-3
length: 14
D: -
CDR3: CATSPTGNADTQYF
DNA: TGTGCCACCAGCCCTACAGGGAACGCAGATACGCAGTATTTT